This TCR beta chain was captured by sequencing in a study of T-cell reconstitution after alpha-beta-depleted transplantation in children. This clonotype appeared a few times. Germline values: CDR1 ENHRY, CDR2 SYGVKD. The CDR3 runs to 13 residues. V was shortened by 10 bases and J by 2 bases, with 12 bases between the two germline ends. Using unique molecular identifiers, the investigators prepared the TCRbeta library. TCRdb processed the PCR reads anew with MiXCR; each CDR3 protein has one entry. Of 450,000 to 600,000 distinct CDR3 sequences in the sample, about 17% are singletons; the top ten hold about 3.1%.

The specimen was PBMCs from the stem cell graft donor, collected from the stem cell graft. V is TRBV10-3 and J is TRBJ1-3, with D possibly TRBD1 on 5 matching bases. This clonotype was sampled from a human donor who donated a stem cell graft to a child with acute lymphoblastic leukemia. The chain's CDR3 is CATEDRAGNTIYF. Here the CDR3 DNA reads TGTGCCACCGAAGACAGAGCTGGAAACACCATATATTTT.